This TCR beta chain was captured by sequencing in a study of T-cell reconstitution after alpha-beta-depleted transplantation in children. This CDR3 contains 15 residues. Germline loops: CDR1 LGHNA, CDR2 YSLEER. The V end was cut by 0 bases, the J end by 1 base, with 8 bases between. The study's findings and limits: Where some patients showed high TCRbeta diversity at day 60, it came from recipient T cells and thymic progenitors that had survived. Among T cells one year after transplant, newly produced cells accounted for most counts and diversity. Several hundred graft clones that had expanded were reportedly the source of alpha-beta T cells about two months after transplant.

Concerning this clonotype itself: Its antigen is as yet unknown.

Unique molecular identifiers were incorporated when the TCRbeta library was constructed. TCRdb re-called the PCR reads with MiXCR, one entry per CDR3 protein. This table holds about 350,000 distinct CDR3 sequences, around 16% found once. The sequenced sample was PBMCs, mostly from graft donor cells, obtained 360 days after TCRalphabeta/CD19-depleted stem cell transplant. The receptor was isolated from a male patient between 2 and 10 years old who had a stem cell transplant for acute lymphoblastic leukemia, so the T cells may come from the graft donor. The rearrangement joins TRBV4-3 to TRBJ2-3, with D hard to call. The CDR3 coding sequence is TGCGCCAGCAGCCAAGACCCCGCAGGCACAGATACGCAGTATTTT. This gives the protein CASSQDPAGTDTQYF.